The 16 T cell receptor beta chains given below trace back to one sample, sequenced in a study of patients and donors after allogeneic stem cell transplantation. TCRdb passed the RT-PCR reads through MiXCR, listing each CDR3 protein once. The sample consists of hundreds of thousands of distinct CDR3 sequences, roughly 15% of them appearing once. Sequenced material: blood, either unsorted or a sorted T cell fraction (not recorded which). Every receptor here comes from a human donor who was either an allogeneic HSCT recipient or a stem cell or donor lymphocyte infusion donor (not recorded which). It is not recorded whose cells these are; they may come from a transplant donor.

This clonotype was detected many times. The chain recombines TRBV7-2 with TRBJ2-7; 10 bases are shared with TRBD2. This CDR3 is built from 15 residues. CDR1 SGHTA and CDR2 FQGNSA come from the germline V gene. V dropped 1 base and J dropped 4; count of bases not matched to a gene: 4. The DNA of the CDR3 is TGTGCCAGCAGCTTAGTCGCTAGCGGGGGTTACGAGCAGTACTTC. Translating gives CASSLVASGGYEQYF.

This clonotype was found a few times. The chain couples TRBV5-1 to TRBJ2-1; 10 bases are shared with TRBD1. J was trimmed by 8 bases and V by 1 base; bases with no gene match: 9. Per the germline V gene, CDR1 is SGHRS and CDR2 is YFSETQ. This CDR3 is built from 16 residues. Written as DNA, the CDR3 is TGCGCCAGCAGCTTGTTGGCGGGGACAGGGGACCATGAGCAGTTCTTC. It specifies CASSLLAGTGDHEQFF.

This sequence joins TRBV2 and TRBJ2-3; TRBD2 might be the D (7 bases). V dropped 7 bases and J dropped 2 bases, with 13 bases sitting between them. From germline, CDR1 is SNHLY and CDR2 FYNNEI. The CDR3 has 14 residues. The CDR3 DNA reads TGTGCCAGCATAGGCGGGGGCTACACAGATACGCAGTATTTT. Protein product: CASIGGGYTDTQYF. Full variable domain (missing parts from reference TRBV2 and TRBJ2-3): EPEVTQTPSHQVTQMGQEVILRCVPISNHLYFYWYRQILGQKVEFLVSFYNNEISEKSEIFDDQFSVERPDGSNFTLKIRSTKLEDSAMYFCASIGGGYTDTQYFGPGTRLTVL.

The chain recombines TRBV24-1 with TRBJ1-5, with TRBD1 matching over 9 bases. V lost 4 bases and J lost 6; bases outside the gene matches: 9. The CDR3 runs to 16 residues. Germline loops: CDR1 KGHDR, CDR2 SFDVKD. CDR3 in amino acids: CATSDAGTGRGQPQHF. The CDR3 DNA reads TGTGCCACCAGTGACGCGGGGACAGGGCGCGGTCAGCCCCAGCATTTT.

The chain combines TRBV19 with TRBJ2-3, with 10 bases matching TRBD2. CDR1 LNHDA and CDR2 SQIVND come from the germline V gene (reference sequence). The J segment lost 0 bases and the V segment lost 3 bases, leaving 9 bases of the junction unmatched. The CDR3 is 18 amino acids. In DNA, the CDR3 is TGTGCCAGTAGTATTATCCTAGCGGGAGAGGGCAGCACAGATACGCAGTATTTT. Amino acid sequence: CASSIILAGEGSTDTQYF.

The V call is TRBV4-2, the J call TRBJ2-5; 10 bases align to TRBD2. The CDR3 runs to 16 residues. The V gene end was trimmed by 5 bases and the J gene end by 1 base; junction bases not matched to a gene: 7. Germline-derived CDR1 and CDR2 are LGHNA and YNFKEQ. The CDR3 region is CASSTGTSDLQETQYF. CDR3 bases: TGTGCCAGCAGCACCGGGACTAGCGACCTCCAAGAGACCCAGTACTTC.

This clonotype was picked up many times. The chain links TRBV5-1 to TRBJ2-5, with 7 bases matching TRBD1. The trim removed 4 bases at V and 3 bases at J, leaving 6 bases unmatched. Germline values: CDR1 SGHRS, CDR2 YFSETQ. CDR3 length equals 14 residues. The CDR3 protein is CASSRGTVKETQYF. The CDR3 coding sequence is TGCGCCAGCAGCAGAGGGACAGTAAAAGAGACCCAGTACTTC.

The sample holds many counts of this clonotype. The chain uses TRBV12-3 or TRBV12-4 and TRBJ2-2; D unclear. The CDR3 is made up of 15 amino acids. Trimming took 5 bases from V and 6 from J, leaving 16 bases between them. The CDR3 nucleotides read TGTGCCAGCAGTGGCGGTCTGGGTCCGTCCGGGGAGCTGTTTTTT. Encoded protein: CASSGGLGPSGELFF.

The chain employs TRBV28 and TRBJ1-1; maybe TRBD1 (5 bases). CDR1 and CDR2 (germline): MDHEN, SYDVKM. V was shortened by 6 bases and J by 1 base, with 15 bases between the two germline ends. This CDR3 has 15 amino acids. The CDR3: CASRRRDYRNTEAFF. For the CDR3, the DNA is TGTGCCAGCAGACGCCGGGACTACAGGAACACTGAAGCTTTCTTT.

This clonotype was recorded at least ten times. The chain recombines TRBV20-1 with TRBJ2-2; tentatively, D is TRBD1 (5 bases). The CDR3 spans 12 residues. Per the germline V gene, CDR1 is DFQATT and CDR2 is SNEGSKA (reference sequence). Deletions cut 3 bases from V and 4 bases from J, with 6 bases between. The CDR3, as DNA: TGCAGTGCTAGCCAGGGCACCGGGGAGCTGTTTTTT. This gives the protein CSASQGTGELFF.

This clonotype was recorded a few times. V is TRBV5-4 and J is TRBJ2-3, with D perhaps matching TRBD1 or TRBD2 (5 bases each). This CDR3 contains 15 residues. Germline CDR1 reads SGHNT; CDR2 reads YYREEE (reference sequence). Between the trimmed V and J ends, which lost 4 bases and 2 bases, there was a span of 14 bases. CDR3 in DNA: TGTGCCAGCAGCGCCCGGGACCGACACACAGATACGCAGTATTTT. It yields the protein CASSARDRHTDTQYF.

This clonotype was counted between two and nine times. This chain uses TRBV6-5 with TRBJ2-3; 12 bases are shared with TRBD2. The CDR3 is 17 residues long. Germline-derived CDR1 and CDR2 are MNHEY and SVGAGI. V was clipped by 0 bases and J by 3 bases; unmatched bases: 4. Here the CDR3 DNA reads TGTGCCAGCAGTTACTCCTTTGGGACTAGCGGGACAGATACGCAGTATTTT. It codes for CASSYSFGTSGTDTQYF.

J is TRBJ1-3 and V is TRBV5-8; D unclear. The CDR3 has 14 amino acids. Between the trimmed V and J ends, which lost 0 bases and 3 bases, there was a span of 7 bases. Per the germline V gene, CDR1 is SGHTS and CDR2 is YDEGEE. The CDR3 sequence is CASSLGGFGNTIYF. In DNA, the CDR3 is TGTGCCAGCAGCTTGGGAGGTTTTGGAAACACCATATATTTT.

In its sample, this clonotype was seen a few times. At one boundary the junction diverges from the germline segment, which might be a read error. The rearrangement joins TRBV7-7 to TRBJ2-5; perhaps TRBD1 as D (5 bases). Germline loops: CDR1 SSHAT, CDR2 FNYEAQ (reference sequence). The CDR3 totals 15 residues. The CDR3: CASSYTRGNGETQYF. The CDR3 nucleotides are TGTGCTAGCAGCTACACAAGGGGAAATGGAGAGACCCAGTACTTC.

In this sample, this clonotype turned up a few times. The rearrangement links TRBV5-4 to TRBJ1-2, with D possibly matching TRBD1 (6 bases). The CDR3 contains 14 residues. Germline V lookup: CDR1 SGHNT, CDR2 YYREEE (reference sequence). V lost 4 bases to trimming and J lost 4 bases, with 14 bases between them. CDR3 in amino acids: CASSGTRSLYGYTF. The CDR3 coding sequence is TGTGCCAGCAGCGGGACACGGAGTCTCTATGGCTACACCTTC. Combining the CDR3 with reference TRBV5-4 and TRBJ1-2 gives the whole variable domain ETGVTQSPTHLIKTRGQQVTLRCSSQSGHNTVSWYQQALGQGPQFIFQYYREEENGRGNFPPRFSGLQFPNYSSELNVNALELDDSALYLCASSGTRSLYGYTFGSGTRLTVV.

This clonotype was counted many times. The CDR3 region is CSARDEYSNQPQHF. The CDR3 DNA reads as TGCAGTGCTAGGGATGAGTATAGCAATCAGCCCCAGCATTTT. The chain combines TRBV20-1 with TRBJ1-5; D is undetermined. This CDR3 region has 14 residues. Germline-derived CDR1 and CDR2 are DFQATT and SNEGSKA (reference sequence). V lost 3 bases and J lost 0, with 9 bases in between.